This TCR beta chain was sequenced in a study of healthy donors' naive CD4 and CD8 T cells. The CDR3 sequence is 13 residues long. CDR1 SGHRS and CDR2 YFSETQ come from the germline V gene. Trimming removed 2 bases at V and 4 bases at J, with 9 bases between. About this clonotype: Its antigen is still unknown.

TCR libraries were built from approximately 0.55 ug of total RNA by linear amplification. From the reads, TCRdb called clonotypes with MiXCR, one entry per CDR3 protein. Counted here are roughly 200,000 distinct CDR3 sequences, over 60% occurring once; the ten biggest clones make up 2% to 2.5%. CD4+CD8-CD45RO-CD45RA+ cells were naive CD4+; CD8+CD4-CD45RA+CD27bright cells were naive CD8+. General study results and limits: Most V and J genes were reportedly biased between naive CD4+ and CD8+ cells.

V gene TRBV5-1 combines with J gene TRBJ1-1; maybe TRBD1 (6 bases). This sequence was found in a pool of human donors in good health; the sample pools cells from several healthy donors. Sequencing was performed on naive CD4+ and CD8+ T cells sorted from blood, pooled from several donors. The CDR3 spells CASSFAGATEAFF. The CDR3 region has the DNA TGCGCCAGCAGCTTTGCAGGGGCCACTGAAGCTTTCTTT.